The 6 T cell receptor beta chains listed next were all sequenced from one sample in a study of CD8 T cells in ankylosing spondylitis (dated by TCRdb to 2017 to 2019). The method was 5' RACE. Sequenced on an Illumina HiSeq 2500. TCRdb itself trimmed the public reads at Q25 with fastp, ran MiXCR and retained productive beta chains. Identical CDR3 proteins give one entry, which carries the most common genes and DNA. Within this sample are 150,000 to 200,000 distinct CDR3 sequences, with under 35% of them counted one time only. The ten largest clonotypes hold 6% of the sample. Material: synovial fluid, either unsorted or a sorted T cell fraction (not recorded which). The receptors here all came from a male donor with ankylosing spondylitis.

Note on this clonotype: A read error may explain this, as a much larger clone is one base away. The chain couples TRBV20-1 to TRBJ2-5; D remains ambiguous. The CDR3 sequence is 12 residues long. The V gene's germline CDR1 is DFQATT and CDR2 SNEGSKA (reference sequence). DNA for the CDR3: TGCAGTGCCCCCCGTTCCCAAGAGACCCTGTACTTC. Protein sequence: CSAPRSQETLYF.

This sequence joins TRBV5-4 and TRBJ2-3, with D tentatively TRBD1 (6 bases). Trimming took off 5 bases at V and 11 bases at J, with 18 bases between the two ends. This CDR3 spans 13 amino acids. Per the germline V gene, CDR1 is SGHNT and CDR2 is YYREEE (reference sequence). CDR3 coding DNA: TGTGCCAGCAGTTTCGACACTCACAGGGAGCAGTATTTT. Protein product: CASSFDTHREQYF.

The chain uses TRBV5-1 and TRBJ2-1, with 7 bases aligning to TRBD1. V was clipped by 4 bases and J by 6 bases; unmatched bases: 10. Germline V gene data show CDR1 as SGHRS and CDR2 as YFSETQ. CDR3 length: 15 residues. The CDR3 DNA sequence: TGCGCCAGCAGCACGCGCGACAGGGTAGGCAATGAGCAGTTCTTC. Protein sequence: CASSTRDRVGNEQFF.

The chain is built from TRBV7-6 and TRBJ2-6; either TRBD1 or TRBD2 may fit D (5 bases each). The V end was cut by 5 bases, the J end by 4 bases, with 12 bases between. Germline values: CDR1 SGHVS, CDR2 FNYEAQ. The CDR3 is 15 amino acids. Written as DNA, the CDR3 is TGTGCCAGCAGCCGAGGGGTCGAAGGGGCCAACGTCCTGACTTTC. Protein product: CASSRGVEGANVLTF.

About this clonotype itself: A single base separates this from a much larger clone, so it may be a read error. The CDR3 here is CASSREVYGYTF. The CDR3 nucleotides are TGTGCCAGCAGCCGGGAGGTCTATGGCTACACCTTC. The V gene is TRBV7-9, the J gene TRBJ1-2, with D unresolved. Germline loops: CDR1 SEHNR, CDR2 FQNEAQ (reference sequence). The V end lost 5 bases, the J end lost 4 bases, and 8 bases lay between the germline ends. The CDR3 spans 12 residues. The entire variable domain, with the rest obtained from reference TRBV7-9 and TRBJ1-2, is as follows: DTGVSQNPRHKITKRGQNVTFRCDPISEHNRLYWYRQTLGQGPEFLTYFQNEAQLEKSRLLSDRFSAERPKGSFSTLEIQRTEQGDSAMYLCASSREVYGYTFGSGTRLTVV.

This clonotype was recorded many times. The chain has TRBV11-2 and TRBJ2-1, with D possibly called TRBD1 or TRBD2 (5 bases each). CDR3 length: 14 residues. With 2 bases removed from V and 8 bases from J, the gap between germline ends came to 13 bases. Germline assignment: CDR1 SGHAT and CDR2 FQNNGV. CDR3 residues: CASSLSTGRDEQFF. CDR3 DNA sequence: TGTGCCAGCAGCTTATCAACGGGGCGGGATGAGCAGTTCTTC. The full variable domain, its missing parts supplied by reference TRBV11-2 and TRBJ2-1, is EAGVAQSPRYKIIEKRQSVAFWCNPISGHATLYWYQQILGQGPKLLIQFQNNGVVDDSQLPKDRFSAERLKGVDSTLKIQPAKLEDSAVYLCASSLSTGRDEQFFGPGTRLTVL.